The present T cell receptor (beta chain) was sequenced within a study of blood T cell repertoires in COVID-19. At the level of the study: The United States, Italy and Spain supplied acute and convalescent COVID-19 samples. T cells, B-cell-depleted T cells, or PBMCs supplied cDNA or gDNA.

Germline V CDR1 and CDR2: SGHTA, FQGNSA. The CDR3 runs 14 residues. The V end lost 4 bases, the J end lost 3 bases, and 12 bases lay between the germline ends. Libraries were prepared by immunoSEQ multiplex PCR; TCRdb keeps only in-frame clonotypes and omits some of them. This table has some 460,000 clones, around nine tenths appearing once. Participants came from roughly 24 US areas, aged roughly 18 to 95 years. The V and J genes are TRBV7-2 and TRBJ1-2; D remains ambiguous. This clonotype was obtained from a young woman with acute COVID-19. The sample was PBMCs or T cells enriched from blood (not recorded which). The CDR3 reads CASSSSGIHYGYTF. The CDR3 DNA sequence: TGTGCCAGCAGCTCGAGCGGGATTCACTATGGCTACACCTTC.